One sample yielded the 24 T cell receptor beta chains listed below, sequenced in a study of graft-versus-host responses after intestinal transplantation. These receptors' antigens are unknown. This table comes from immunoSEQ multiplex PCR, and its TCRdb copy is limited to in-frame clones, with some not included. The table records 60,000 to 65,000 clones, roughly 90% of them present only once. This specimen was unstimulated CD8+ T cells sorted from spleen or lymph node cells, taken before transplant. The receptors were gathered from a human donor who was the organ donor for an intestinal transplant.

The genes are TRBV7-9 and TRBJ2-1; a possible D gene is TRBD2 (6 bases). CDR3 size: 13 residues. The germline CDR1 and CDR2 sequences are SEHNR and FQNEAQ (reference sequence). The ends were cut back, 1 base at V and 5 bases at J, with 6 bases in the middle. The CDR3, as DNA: TGTGCCAGCAGCTTAGTAGCGGACAATGAGCAGTTCTTC. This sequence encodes CASSLVADNEQFF.

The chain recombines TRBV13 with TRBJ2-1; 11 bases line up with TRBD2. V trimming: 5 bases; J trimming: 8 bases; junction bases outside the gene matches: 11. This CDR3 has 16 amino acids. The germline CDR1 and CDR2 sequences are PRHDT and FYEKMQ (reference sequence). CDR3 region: CASSPPTSGSSYEQFF. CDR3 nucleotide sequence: TGTGCCAGCAGCCCTCCAACTAGCGGGAGTTCGTATGAGCAGTTCTTC.

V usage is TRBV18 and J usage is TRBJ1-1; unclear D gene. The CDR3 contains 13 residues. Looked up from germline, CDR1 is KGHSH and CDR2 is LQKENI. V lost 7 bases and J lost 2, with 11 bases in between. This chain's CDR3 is CASFYTANTEAFF. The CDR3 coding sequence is TGTGCCAGCTTTTACACAGCCAACACTGAAGCTTTCTTT.

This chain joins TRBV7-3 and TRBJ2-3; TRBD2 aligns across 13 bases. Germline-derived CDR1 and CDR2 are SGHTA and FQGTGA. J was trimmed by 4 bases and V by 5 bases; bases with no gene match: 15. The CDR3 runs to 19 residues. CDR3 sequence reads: CASSARGELAGGHPDTQYF. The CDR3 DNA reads TGTGCCAGCAGCGCCCGGGGGGAACTAGCGGGAGGGCACCCAGATACGCAGTATTTT. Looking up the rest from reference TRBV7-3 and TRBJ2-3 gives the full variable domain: GAGVSQTPSNKVTEKGKYVELRCDPISGHTALYWYRQSLGQGPEFLIYFQGTGAADDSGLPNDRFFAVRPEGSVSTLKIQRTERGDSAVYLCASSARGELAGGHPDTQYFGPGTRLTVL.

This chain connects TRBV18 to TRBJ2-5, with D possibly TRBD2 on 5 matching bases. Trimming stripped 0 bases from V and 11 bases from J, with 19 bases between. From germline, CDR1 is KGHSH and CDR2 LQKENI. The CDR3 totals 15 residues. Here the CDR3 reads CASSPPFHRAGEQYF. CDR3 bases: TGTGCCAGCTCACCACCCTTTCACCGGGCCGGGGAGCAGTACTTC.

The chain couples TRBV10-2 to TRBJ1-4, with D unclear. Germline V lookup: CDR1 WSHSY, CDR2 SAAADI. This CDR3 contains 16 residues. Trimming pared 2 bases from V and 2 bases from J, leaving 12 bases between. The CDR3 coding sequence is TGCGCCAGCAGTGAGGAAGCGGAGACGACTAATGAAAAACTGTTTTTT. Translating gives CASSEEAETTNEKLFF.

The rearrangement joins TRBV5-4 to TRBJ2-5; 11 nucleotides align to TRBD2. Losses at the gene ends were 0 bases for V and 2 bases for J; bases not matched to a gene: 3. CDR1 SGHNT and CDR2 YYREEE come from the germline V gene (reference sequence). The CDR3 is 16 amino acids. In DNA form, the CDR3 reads TGTGCCAGCAGCTTGGAACTAGCGGGAGTTCAAGAGACCCAGTACTTC. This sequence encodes CASSLELAGVQETQYF.

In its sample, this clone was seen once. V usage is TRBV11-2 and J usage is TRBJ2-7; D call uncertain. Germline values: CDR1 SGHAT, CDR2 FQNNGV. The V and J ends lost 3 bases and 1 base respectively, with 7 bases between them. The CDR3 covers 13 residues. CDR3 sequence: CASSFGTSYEQYF. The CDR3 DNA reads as TGTGCCAGCAGCTTTGGCACATCCTACGAGCAGTACTTC.

DNA for the CDR3: TGTGCCTGGAGGATCCTTCGGGGAGAAAAACTGTTTTTT. This sequence encodes CAWRILRGEKLFF. The rearrangement uses TRBV30 and TRBJ1-4; D gene ambiguous. This CDR3 comprises 13 residues. Germline loops: CDR1 GTSNPN, CDR2 SVGIG (reference sequence). The V end was cut by 3 bases, the J end by 8 bases, with 13 bases between.

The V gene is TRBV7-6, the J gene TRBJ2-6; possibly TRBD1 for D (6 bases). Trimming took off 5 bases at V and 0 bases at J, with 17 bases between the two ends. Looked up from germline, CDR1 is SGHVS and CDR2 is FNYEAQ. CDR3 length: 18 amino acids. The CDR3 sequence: CASSVSGTRASGANVLTF. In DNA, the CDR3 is TGTGCCAGCAGCGTCTCCGGGACACGAGCCTCTGGGGCCAACGTCCTGACTTTC.

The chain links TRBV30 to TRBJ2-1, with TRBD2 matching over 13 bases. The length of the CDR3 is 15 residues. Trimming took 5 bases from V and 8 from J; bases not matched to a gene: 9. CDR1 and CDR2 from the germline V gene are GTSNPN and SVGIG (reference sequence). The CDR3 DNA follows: TGTGCCTGGGCCCGACTAGCGGGAGGTGGCGATGAGCAGTTCTTC. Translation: CAWARLAGGGDEQFF.

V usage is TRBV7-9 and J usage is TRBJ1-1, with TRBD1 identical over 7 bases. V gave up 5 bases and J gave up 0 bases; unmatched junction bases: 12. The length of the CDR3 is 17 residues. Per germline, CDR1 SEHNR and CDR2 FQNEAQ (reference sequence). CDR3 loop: CASSRTGTVNMNTEAFF. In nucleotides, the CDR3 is TGTGCCAGCAGCCGGACCGGGACAGTGAACATGAACACTGAAGCTTTCTTT.

This CDR3 reads CASSLPGLAQNNEQFF. The CDR3 DNA sequence: TGTGCCAGCAGCCTCCCGGGACTAGCGCAAAACAATGAGCAGTTCTTC. This chain joins TRBV5-8 and TRBJ2-1; TRBD2 aligns across 10 bases. V lost 4 bases, J lost 5 bases, and 9 bases stayed unmatched. The CDR3 has 16 amino acids. Germline CDR1 is SGHTS and CDR2 is YDEGEE.

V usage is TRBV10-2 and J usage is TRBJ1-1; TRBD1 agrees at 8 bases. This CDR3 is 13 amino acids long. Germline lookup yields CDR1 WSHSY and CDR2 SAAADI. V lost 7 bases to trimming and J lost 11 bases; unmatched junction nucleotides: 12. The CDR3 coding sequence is TGCGCCAGCATAGGGACAGGTGGGGAAGGGGCTTTCTTT. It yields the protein CASIGTGGEGAFF.

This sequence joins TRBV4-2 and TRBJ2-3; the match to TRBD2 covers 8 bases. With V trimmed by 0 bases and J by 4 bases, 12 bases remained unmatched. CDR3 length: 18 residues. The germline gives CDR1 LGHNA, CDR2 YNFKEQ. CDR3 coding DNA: TGTGCCAGCAGCCAAGAAGGTCCGCAGCGGGAGTTCGCAGATACGCAGTATTTT. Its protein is CASSQEGPQREFADTQYF.

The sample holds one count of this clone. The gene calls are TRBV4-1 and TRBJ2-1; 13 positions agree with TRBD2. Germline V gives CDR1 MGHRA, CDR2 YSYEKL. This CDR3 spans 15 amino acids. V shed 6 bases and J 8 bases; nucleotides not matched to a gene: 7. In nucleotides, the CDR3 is TGCGCCAGCAGACTCGGACTAGCGGGAGAGTATGAGCAGTTCTTC. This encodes CASRLGLAGEYEQFF.

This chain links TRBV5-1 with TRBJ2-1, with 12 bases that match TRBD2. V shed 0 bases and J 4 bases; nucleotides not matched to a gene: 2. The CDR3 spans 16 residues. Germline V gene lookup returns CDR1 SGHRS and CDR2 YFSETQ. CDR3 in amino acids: CASSLAGLAGYNEQFF. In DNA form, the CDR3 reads TGCGCCAGCAGCTTGGCCGGACTAGCGGGATACAATGAGCAGTTCTTC.

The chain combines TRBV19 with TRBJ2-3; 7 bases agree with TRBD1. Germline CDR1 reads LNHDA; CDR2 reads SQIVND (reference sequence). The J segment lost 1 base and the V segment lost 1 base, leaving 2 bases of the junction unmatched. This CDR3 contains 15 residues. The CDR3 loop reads CASSIGQGGTDTQYF. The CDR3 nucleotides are TGTGCCAGTAGTATAGGGCAGGGGGGCACAGATACGCAGTATTTT.

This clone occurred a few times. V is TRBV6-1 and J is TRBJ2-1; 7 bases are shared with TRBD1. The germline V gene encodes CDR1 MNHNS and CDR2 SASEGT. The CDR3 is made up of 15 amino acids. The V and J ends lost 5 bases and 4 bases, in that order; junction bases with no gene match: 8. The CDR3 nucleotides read TGTGCCAGCAGTCTTACAGGGGATGGATACAATGAGCAGTTCTTC. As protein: CASSLTGDGYNEQFF.

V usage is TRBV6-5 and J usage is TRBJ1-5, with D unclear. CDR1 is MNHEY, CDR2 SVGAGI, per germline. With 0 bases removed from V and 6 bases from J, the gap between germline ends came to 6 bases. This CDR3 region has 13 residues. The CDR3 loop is CASSYSDSQPQHF. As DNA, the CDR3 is TGTGCCAGCAGTTACTCGGACTCTCAGCCCCAGCATTTT.

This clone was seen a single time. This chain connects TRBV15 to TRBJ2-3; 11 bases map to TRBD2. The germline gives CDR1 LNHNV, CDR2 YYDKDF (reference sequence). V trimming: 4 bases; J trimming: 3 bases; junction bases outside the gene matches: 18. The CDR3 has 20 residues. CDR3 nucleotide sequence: TGTGCCACCAGCAACACCGGGACTAGCGGTAATTTTTTTGTGACAGATACGCAGTATTTT. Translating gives CATSNTGTSGNFFVTDTQYF. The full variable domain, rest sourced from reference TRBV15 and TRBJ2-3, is DAMVIQNPRYQVTQFGKPVTLSCSQTLNHNVMYWYQQKSSQAPKLLFHYYDKDFNNEADTPDNFQSRRPNTSFCFLDIRSPGLGDTAMYLCATSNTGTSGNFFVTDTQYFGPGTRLTVL.

CDR3 sequence reads: CATSRDLGVAGSTYEQYF. In DNA form, the CDR3 reads TGTGCCACCAGCAGAGATCTTGGGGTAGCGGGAAGCACCTACGAGCAGTACTTC. The rearrangement joins TRBV15 to TRBJ2-7, with 8 bases identical to TRBD2. This CDR3 has 18 residues. The V gene end was trimmed by 0 bases and the J gene end by 2 bases; junction bases not matched to a gene: 12. CDR1 and CDR2 (germline): LNHNV, YYDKDF (reference sequence).

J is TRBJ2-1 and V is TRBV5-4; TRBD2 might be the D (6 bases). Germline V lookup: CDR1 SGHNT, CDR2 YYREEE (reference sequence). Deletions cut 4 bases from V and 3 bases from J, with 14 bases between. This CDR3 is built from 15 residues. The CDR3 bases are TGTGCCAGCAGCCTCCCTAGCGAAATCTACAATGAGCAGTTCTTC. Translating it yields CASSLPSEIYNEQFF. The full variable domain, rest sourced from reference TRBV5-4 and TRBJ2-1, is ETGVTQSPTHLIKTRGQQVTLRCSSQSGHNTVSWYQQALGQGPQFIFQYYREEENGRGNFPPRFSGLQFPNYSSELNVNALELDDSALYLCASSLPSEIYNEQFFGPGTRLTVL.

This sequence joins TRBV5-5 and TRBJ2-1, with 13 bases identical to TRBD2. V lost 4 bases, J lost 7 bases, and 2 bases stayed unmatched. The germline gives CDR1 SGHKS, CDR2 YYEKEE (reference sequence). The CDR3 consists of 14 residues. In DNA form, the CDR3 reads TGTGCCAGCAGCCCGGGACTAGCGGGAAATGAGCAGTTCTTC. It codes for CASSPGLAGNEQFF.